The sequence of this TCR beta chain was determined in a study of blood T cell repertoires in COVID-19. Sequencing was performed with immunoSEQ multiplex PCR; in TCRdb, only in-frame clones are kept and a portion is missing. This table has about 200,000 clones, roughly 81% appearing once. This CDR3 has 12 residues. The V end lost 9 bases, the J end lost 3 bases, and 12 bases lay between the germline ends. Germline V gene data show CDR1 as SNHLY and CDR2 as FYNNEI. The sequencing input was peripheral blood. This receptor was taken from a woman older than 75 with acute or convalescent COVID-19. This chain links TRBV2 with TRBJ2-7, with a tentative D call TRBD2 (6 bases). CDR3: CASRRGVYEQYF. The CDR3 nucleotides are TGTGCCAGTCGGCGCGGGGTCTACGAGCAGTACTTC.